This TCR beta chain was sequenced in a study of sequential checkpoint blockade in melanoma. As for the study in general: First-line arms were nivolumab then ipilimumab, or the reverse, randomized 1:1. Both treatment sequences were followed by maintenance nivolumab.

Libraries were prepared by immunoSEQ multiplex PCR; TCRdb keeps only in-frame clonotypes and omits some of them. The profile shows 15,000 to 20,000 clones, approximately 74% of them singletons. The germline V gene has CDR1 WNHNN and CDR2 SYGVQD (reference sequence). There are 16 residues in the CDR3. V lost 5 bases, J lost 0 bases, and 4 bases stayed unmatched. As to treatment: randomized to nivolumab then ipilimumab (arm A) or the reverse (arm B). None of the patients previously received DNA-damaging chemotherapy. PBMC sorting kept live CD3+CD8+ cells without CD19 or CD56. The chain employs TRBV10-1 and TRBJ2-2, with 9 bases matching TRBD1. The specimen comprised CD8+ T cells sorted from blood (inferred from file names), sampled from a patient given nivolumab and ipilimumab in sequence. The clonotype comes from a human donor with melanoma. CDR3 nucleotides: TGCGCCAGCAGTCGGGACAGGGACACGAACACCGGGGAGCTGTTTTTT. Translating gives CASSRDRDTNTGELFF.